This entry lists 14 T cell receptor beta chains sequenced from one sample in a study of blood T cell repertoires in COVID-19. Clones were read by immunoSEQ multiplex PCR, and TCRdb kept only the in-frame ones, dropping some. The profile shows over 150,000 clones, approximately 86% of them singletons. The sample taken for sequencing was peripheral blood. Receptors were obtained from an elderly woman with active or convalescent COVID-19.

The rearrangement joins TRBV2 to TRBJ1-5, with 7 nucleotides matching TRBD1. J lost 3 bases, V lost 4 bases, and 3 bases had no gene match. This CDR3 has 14 residues. In germline, CDR1 is SNHLY, CDR2 FYNNEI. The CDR3 DNA is TGTGCCAGCAGTGGGGACAGACTCAATCAGCCCCAGCATTTT. As protein: CASSGDRLNQPQHF.

The rearrangement joins TRBV6-5 to TRBJ1-3; D not resolved. There are 15 residues in the CDR3. The ends were cut back, 0 bases at V and 2 bases at J, with 8 bases in the middle. Germline CDR1 and CDR2: MNHEY and SVGAGI. The CDR3 loop is CASSYSRVTGNTIYF. Here the CDR3 DNA reads TGTGCCAGCAGTTACTCCCGGGTAACTGGAAACACCATATATTTT.

The chain recombines TRBV5-1 with TRBJ1-5; D might be TRBD1 (5 bases). Deletions cut 2 bases from V and 8 bases from J, with 23 bases between. Germline V gene lookup returns CDR1 SGHRS and CDR2 YFSETQ. This CDR3 comprises 17 residues. CDR3 loop: CASSLEQVNVVIKPQHF. The CDR3 nucleotides read TGCGCCAGCAGCTTAGAACAGGTAAACGTGGTAATCAAGCCCCAGCATTTT.

This clone was seen a handful of times. The rearrangement links TRBV11-2 to TRBJ1-6; 7 bases match TRBD1. V was clipped by 5 bases and J by 8 bases; unmatched bases: 9. The germline V gene encodes CDR1 SGHAT and CDR2 FQNNGV. The CDR3 extends over 15 amino acids. CDR3 bases: TGTGCCAGCAGCCCGATGGGACAGACGGATTCACCCCTCCACTTT. Protein product: CASSPMGQTDSPLHF.

The chain is built from TRBV2 and TRBJ2-7, with 9 bases lining up with TRBD1. Germline V gene data show CDR1 as SNHLY and CDR2 as FYNNEI. Germline trimming cut 6 bases from V and 7 bases from J; bases unmatched to any gene: 10. The length of the CDR3 is 14 residues. The CDR3 nucleotides read TGTGCCAGCAGCCGGCTACAGGGGGCGTGGGAGCAGTACTTC. Translated, it gives CASSRLQGAWEQYF.

V and J are TRBV5-8 and TRBJ2-5; 9 nucleotides line up with TRBD1. V was pared by 4 bases and J by 0 bases, with 7 bases of the junction left unmatched. Germline CDR1 and CDR2: SGHTS and YDEGEE. This CDR3 is built from 16 residues. CDR3 DNA: TGTGCCAGCAGCCTGGACAGGGGAGGTTACCAAGAGACCCAGTACTTC. Residues: CASSLDRGGYQETQYF.

The chain recombines TRBV24-1 with TRBJ2-2, with a weak D call TRBD2 (6 bases). Trimming removed 4 bases at V and 1 base at J, with 15 bases between. The CDR3 totals 17 residues. The germline CDR1 and CDR2 sequences are KGHDR and SFDVKD. In nucleotides, the CDR3 is TGTGCCACCAGTGAACCTACCGGGACTGGGAACACCGGGGAGCTGTTTTTT. Protein sequence: CATSEPTGTGNTGELFF.

V and J are TRBV28 and TRBJ2-2; weak D call: TRBD1 (6 bases). This CDR3 has 17 residues. V gave up 5 bases and J gave up 5 bases, with 21 bases separating them. Germline V CDR1 and CDR2: MDHEN, SYDVKM. The DNA of the CDR3 is TGTGCCAGCAGTGTATCACAGGGATTGGGCGAAACCGGGGAGCTGTTTTTT. Encoded protein: CASSVSQGLGETGELFF.

The CDR3 protein is CASSRSTRDQPQHF. The CDR3 DNA reads as TGTGCCAGCAGTAGATCCACTAGAGATCAGCCCCAGCATTTT. The chain carries TRBV2 and TRBJ1-5; D call uncertain. The length of the CDR3 is 14 residues. The V and J ends lost 5 bases and 5 bases respectively, with 13 bases between them. Germline-derived CDR1 and CDR2 are SNHLY and FYNNEI. Full variable domain (missing parts from reference TRBV2 and TRBJ1-5): EPEVTQTPSHQVTQMGQEVILRCVPISNHLYFYWYRQILGQKVEFLVSFYNNEISEKSEIFDDQFSVERPDGSNFTLKIRSTKLEDSAMYFCASSRSTRDQPQHFGDGTRLSIL.

The chain couples TRBV19 to TRBJ2-7, with 14 bases matching TRBD2. V gave up 3 bases and J gave up 4 bases; unmatched junction bases: 2. The CDR3 covers 15 residues. Germline V lookup: CDR1 LNHDA, CDR2 SQIVND (reference sequence). Here the CDR3 reads CASSMGTSGSYEQYF. The CDR3 nucleotides are TGTGCCAGTAGTATGGGGACTAGCGGGAGTTACGAGCAGTACTTC.

The chain couples TRBV10-3 to TRBJ1-1, with D perhaps matching TRBD1 (6 bases). Germline values: CDR1 ENHRY, CDR2 SYGVKD. This CDR3 region has 13 residues. The V and J ends lost 6 bases and 1 base respectively, with 9 bases between them. CDR3 protein: CAIREQGNTEAFF. The CDR3 DNA follows: TGTGCCATCAGGGAACAGGGGAACACTGAAGCTTTCTTT.

The rearrangement joins TRBV7-9 to TRBJ2-1; D gene unclear. CDR1 SEHNR and CDR2 FQNEAQ come from the germline V gene (reference sequence). This CDR3 has 16 amino acids. Trimming removed 5 bases from V and 0 bases from J, with 14 bases in between. CDR3: CASSLPKISSYNEQFF. The CDR3 DNA reads as TGTGCCAGCAGCCTACCCAAGATTAGCTCCTACAATGAGCAGTTCTTC.

J is TRBJ2-1 and V is TRBV11-2; 12 nucleotides match TRBD2. V lost 7 bases, J lost 0 bases, and 13 bases stayed unmatched. The CDR3 contains 19 residues. Germline V gene lookup returns CDR1 SGHAT and CDR2 FQNNGV. CDR3 amino acids: CASTTTRTSGMSSYNEQFF. In nucleotides, the CDR3 is TGTGCCAGCACCACCACCCGGACTAGCGGGATGAGCTCCTACAATGAGCAGTTCTTC.

J is TRBJ2-5 and V is TRBV9; TRBD2 might be the D (7 bases). Germline V gives CDR1 SGDLS, CDR2 YYNGEE. Trimming took off 0 bases at V and 7 bases at J, with 13 bases between the two ends. The CDR3 is 14 residues long. Written as DNA, the CDR3 is TGTGCCAGCAGCGTAGGGAATGGGGGGGCGACCCAGTACTTC. Translating it yields CASSVGNGGATQYF.